A selection of T cell receptor beta chains follows, all from one sample in a study of sequential checkpoint blockade in melanoma. Repertoires were generated with immunoSEQ multiplex PCR, while TCRdb's copy carries only in-frame clones and drops some. The repertoire holds about 20,000 clones, with roughly 80% as singletons. The material sequenced was CD8+ T cells sorted from blood (inferred from file names), taken from a patient given nivolumab and ipilimumab in sequence. The receptors originated from a human donor with melanoma. Each CDR3 is given with its conserved first and last residue. The order of the fields is V gene, J gene, clone size, D gene, CDR3 protein, CDR3 DNA. A D gene is named only where the DNA matches it firmly. Size values are once, few and many counts, or a class for expanded clones, and some rows have none.

>TRBV9|TRBJ2-3|.|TRBD2
CASSDSGRSTDTQYF
TGTGCCAGCAGCGATAGCGGGAGAAGCACAGATACGCAGTATTTT
>TRBV7-9|TRBJ2-1|once|TRBD2
CASSLGGGGEQFF
TGTGCCAGCAGCTTGGGCGGCGGGGGTGAGCAGTTCTTC
>TRBV11-2|TRBJ2-7|.|.
CASSFSSSYEQYF
TGTGCCAGCAGCTTTAGCTCATCCTACGAGCAGTACTTC
>TRBV28|TRBJ1-5|.|.
CASRFQNSNQPQHF
TGTGCCAGCAGATTCCAGAATAGCAATCAGCCCCAGCATTTT
>TRBV4-3|TRBJ1-4|.|.
CASSQGGDNPPDEKLFF
TGCGCCAGCAGCCAAGGAGGGGACAACCCCCCGGATGAAAAACTGTTTTTT
>TRBV10-3|TRBJ2-5|.|.
CAISELVSETQYF
TGTGCCATCAGTGAGTTAGTATCCGAGACCCAGTACTTC
>TRBV5-1|TRBJ2-5|.|.
CASSLFPSVKGPIRGTQETQYF
TGCGCCAGCAGCTTGTTCCCCTCGGTCAAGGGTCCAATCCGGGGGACCCAAGAGACCCAGTACTTC
>TRBV4-3|TRBJ2-2|few|.
CASSQEGHTSNTGELFF
TGCGCCAGCAGCCAAGAGGGACACACTTCGAACACCGGGGAGCTGTTTTTT
>TRBV5-5|TRBJ1-5|once|TRBD1
CASSLAQGSNQPQHF
TGTGCCAGCAGCTTGGCACAGGGGAGCAATCAGCCCCAGCATTTT
>TRBV19|TRBJ2-1|.|.
CASSIWTGSSYNEQFF
TGTGCCAGTAGTATTTGGACTGGGAGCTCCTACAATGAGCAGTTCTTC
>TRBV2|TRBJ2-3|few|TRBD2
CASSVSGGARRTDTQYF
TGTGCCAGCAGTGTGTCCGGGGGGGCGAGGAGAACAGATACGCAGTATTTT
>TRBV9|TRBJ1-5|.|.
CASSDGGGGQPQHF
TGTGCCAGCAGCGACGGTGGGGGAGGTCAGCCCCAGCATTTT
>TRBV19|TRBJ1-2|.|TRBD1
CASSIGTGPYGYTF
TGTGCCAGTAGTATCGGGACAGGGCCCTATGGCTACACCTTC
>TRBV19|TRBJ2-3|.|TRBD2
CGGTSGVTDTQYF
TGTGGCGGGACTAGCGGGGTTACAGATACGCAGTATTTT
>TRBV6-1|TRBJ1-1|medium-sized|.
CASRSDRWNTEAFF
TGTGCCAGCAGATCCGACAGGTGGAACACTGAAGCTTTCTTT
>TRBV6-5|TRBJ2-5|.|TRBD2
CASSYLLAGRETQYF
TGTGCCAGCAGTTACTTACTAGCGGGGAGGGAGACCCAGTACTTC
>TRBV7-3|TRBJ2-1|.|.
CASSFAGAPGNEQFF
TGTGCCAGCAGCTTCGCGGGGGCCCCAGGTAATGAGCAGTTCTTC
>TRBV11-3|TRBJ1-1|once|.
CASSAVGGTEAFF
TGTGCCAGCAGCGCCGTGGGGGGCACTGAAGCTTTCTTT
>TRBV6-6|TRBJ2-5|.|TRBD1
CASSKTGTGRETQYF
TGTGCCAGCAGTAAAACCGGGACAGGGCGAGAGACCCAGTACTTC
>TRBV2|TRBJ2-7|.|.
CAIETEVFEQYF
TGTGCCATCGAGACAGAGGTCTTCGAGCAGTACTTC
>TRBV28|TRBJ2-2|.|TRBD2
CASSLSLPGGGQPKQNTGELFF
TGTGCCAGCAGTTTATCCCTTCCCGGCGGGGGTCAACCTAAGCAAAACACCGGGGAGCTGTTTTTT
>TRBV4-3|TRBJ1-2|.|.
CASSQVPLSGNYGYTF
TGCGCCAGCAGCCAAGTCCCCCTTTCGGGAAACTATGGCTACACCTTC
>TRBV6-6|TRBJ1-5|.|TRBD1
CASSYSQGANQPQHF
TGTGCCAGCAGTTACTCACAGGGGGCGAATCAGCCCCAGCATTTT
>TRBV5-6|TRBJ1-6|medium-sized|.
CASSLDGGYNSPLHF
TGTGCCAGCAGCTTAGACGGCGGTTATAATTCACCCCTCCACTTT
>TRBV9|TRBJ2-3|.|.
CASSVGAGIADTQYF
TGTGCCAGCAGCGTAGGGGCGGGGATCGCAGATACGCAGTATTTT
>TRBV4-3|TRBJ1-1|.|.
CASSQVTGTNTEAFF
TGCGCCAGCAGCCAAGTTACAGGAACGAACACTGAAGCTTTCTTT
>TRBV7-9|TRBJ2-2|once|TRBD1
CASSFTGGGGELFF
TGTGCCAGCAGCTTCACAGGGGGCGGCGGGGAGCTGTTTTTT
>TRBV27|TRBJ1-2|.|.
CASSLKQNYGYTF
TGTGCCAGCAGTTTAAAACAGAACTATGGCTACACCTTC
>TRBV4-3|TRBJ2-1|.|.
CASSQDLWGWEQFF
TGCGCCAGCAGCCAGGATTTGTGGGGCTGGGAGCAGTTCTTC
>TRBV19|TRBJ1-5|.|TRBD1
CASIETGLNQPQHF
TGTGCCAGTATAGAGACAGGGCTAAATCAGCCCCAGCATTTT
>TRBV7-9|TRBJ2-7|once|.
CASSLDAGATYEQYF
TGTGCCAGCAGCTTAGACGCAGGGGCCACCTACGAGCAGTACTTC
>TRBV5-1|TRBJ1-5|.|TRBD1
CASSLGGTDQPQHF
TGCGCCAGCAGCTTGGGCGGGACAGATCAGCCCCAGCATTTT
>TRBV4-2|TRBJ2-1|.|.
CASSPRLGGKSSYNEQFF
TGTGCCAGCAGCCCCCGCCTGGGGGGTAAAAGCTCCTACAATGAGCAGTTCTTC
>TRBV6-5|TRBJ2-7|.|.
CATTGNTYEQYF
TGTGCCACCACAGGGAACACCTACGAGCAGTACTTC